Described below is a single T cell receptor beta chain sequence and its context. Measured with immunoSEQ multiplex PCR; TCRdb has only the in-frame clones, and not every one. Of about 20,000 clones listed, 85% to 90% are singletons. V lost 1 base to trimming and J lost 3 bases; unmatched junction nucleotides: 3. In germline, CDR1 is LGHNA, CDR2 YNFKEQ. The CDR3 has 14 amino acids. The data belong to a study of control samples from healthy donors and cancer patients. This sequence was found in a woman aged 55-70 years with head and neck cancer. This sequence joins TRBV4-2 and TRBJ2-7, with TRBD1 identical over 7 bases. Sequenced input: PBMCs. This CDR3 is CASSQGQGNYEQYF. The DNA for the CDR3 is TGTGCCAGCAGCCAAGGACAGGGAAACTACGAGCAGTACTTC.